This TCR beta chain was profiled in a study of regulatory T cells in long-lasting Graves disease. Time point given: newly diagnosed GD, antithyroid drugs for less than 3 months. There was RNA extracted from PBMCs, and the TCR library was made from it. In building TCR beta libraries, iRepertoire HTBI primers were used together with Arm-PCR of CDR3 regions. Each CDR3 protein is one row after TCRdb ran MiXCR on the multiplex PCR reads. The sample includes 400,000 to 650,000 distinct CDR3 sequences, about 16% of them seen just once. The CDR3 is 13 amino acids. V gave up 4 bases and J gave up 2 bases, with 7 bases separating them. From germline, CDR1 is SNHLY and CDR2 FYNNEI. These same records also appear under a second study, on T cells in Graves' hyperthyroidism and ophthalmopathy. From that report: Subjects aged 18 to 65 presented with newly diagnosed hyperthyroidism of less than 2 months' duration.

This TCR came from a woman aged 35-65 years with Graves disease. V gene TRBV2 combines with J gene TRBJ2-3; maybe TRBD2 (5 bases). The sequencing used peripheral blood mononuclear cells (PBMCs), collected at new diagnosis, from a patient treated with antithyroid drugs. CDR3 residues: CASSVRATDTQYF. CDR3 in DNA: TGTGCCAGCAGTGTGAGGGCCACAGATACGCAGTATTTT. The whole variable domain, filled in from reference TRBV2 and TRBJ2-3, reads EPEVTQTPSHQVTQMGQEVILRCVPISNHLYFYWYRQILGQKVEFLVSFYNNEISEKSEIFDDQFSVERPDGSNFTLKIRSTKLEDSAMYFCASSVRATDTQYFGPGTRLTVL.